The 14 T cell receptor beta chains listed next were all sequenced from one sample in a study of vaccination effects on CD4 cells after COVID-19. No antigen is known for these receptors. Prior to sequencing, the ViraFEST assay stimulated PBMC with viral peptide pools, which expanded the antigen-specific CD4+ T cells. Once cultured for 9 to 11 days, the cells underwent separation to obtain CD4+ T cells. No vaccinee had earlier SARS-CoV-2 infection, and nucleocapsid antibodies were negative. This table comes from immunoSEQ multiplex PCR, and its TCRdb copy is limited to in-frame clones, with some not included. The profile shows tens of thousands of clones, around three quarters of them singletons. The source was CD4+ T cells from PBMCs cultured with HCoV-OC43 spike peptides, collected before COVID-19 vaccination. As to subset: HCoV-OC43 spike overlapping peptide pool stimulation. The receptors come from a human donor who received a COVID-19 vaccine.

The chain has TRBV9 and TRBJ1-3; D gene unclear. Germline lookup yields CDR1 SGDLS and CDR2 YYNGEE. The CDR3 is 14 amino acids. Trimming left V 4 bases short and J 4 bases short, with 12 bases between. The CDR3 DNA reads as TGTGCCAGCAGCCGTCCACCGACGGGAAACACCATATATTTT. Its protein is CASSRPPTGNTIYF.

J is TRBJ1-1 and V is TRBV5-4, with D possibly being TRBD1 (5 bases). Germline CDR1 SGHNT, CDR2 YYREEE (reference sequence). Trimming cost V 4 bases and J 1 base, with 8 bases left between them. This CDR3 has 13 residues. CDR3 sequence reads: CASSQDTNTEAFF. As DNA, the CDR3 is TGTGCCAGCAGCCAGGACACGAACACTGAAGCTTTCTTT.

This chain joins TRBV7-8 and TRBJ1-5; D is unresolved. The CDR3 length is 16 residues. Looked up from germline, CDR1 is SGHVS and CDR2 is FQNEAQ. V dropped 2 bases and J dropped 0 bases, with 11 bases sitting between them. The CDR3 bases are TGTGCCAGCAGCTTATCACAAACCTATAGCAATCAGCCCCAGCATTTT. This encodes CASSLSQTYSNQPQHF.

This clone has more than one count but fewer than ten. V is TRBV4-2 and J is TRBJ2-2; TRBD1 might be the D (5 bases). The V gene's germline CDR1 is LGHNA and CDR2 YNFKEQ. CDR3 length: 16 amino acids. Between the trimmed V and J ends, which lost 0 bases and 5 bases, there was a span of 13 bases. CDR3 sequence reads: CASSQDPQGFTGELFF. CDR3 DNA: TGTGCCAGCAGCCAAGACCCCCAGGGTTTTACCGGGGAGCTGTTTTTT.

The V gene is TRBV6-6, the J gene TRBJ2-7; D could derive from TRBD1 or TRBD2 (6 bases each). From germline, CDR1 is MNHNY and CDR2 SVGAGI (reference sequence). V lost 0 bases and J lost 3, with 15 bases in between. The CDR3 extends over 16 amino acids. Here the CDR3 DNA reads TGTGCCAGCAGTTACTCGATTGCGGGACACTACTACGAGCAGTACGTC. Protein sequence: CASSYSIAGHYYEQYV.

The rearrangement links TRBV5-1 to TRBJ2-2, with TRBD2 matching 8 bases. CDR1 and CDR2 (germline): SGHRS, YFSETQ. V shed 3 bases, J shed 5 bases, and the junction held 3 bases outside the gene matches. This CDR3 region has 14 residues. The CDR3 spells CASSSGGTTGELFF. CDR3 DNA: TGCGCCAGCAGCTCGGGGGGGACGACCGGGGAGCTGTTTTTT.

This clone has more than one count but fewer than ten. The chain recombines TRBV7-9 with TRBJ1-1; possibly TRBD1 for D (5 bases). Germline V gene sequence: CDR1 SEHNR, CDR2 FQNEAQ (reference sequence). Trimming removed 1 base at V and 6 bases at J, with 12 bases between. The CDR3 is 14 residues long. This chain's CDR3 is CASSLVPGRAEAFF. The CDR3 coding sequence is TGTGCCAGCAGCTTAGTACCGGGGCGGGCTGAAGCTTTCTTT.

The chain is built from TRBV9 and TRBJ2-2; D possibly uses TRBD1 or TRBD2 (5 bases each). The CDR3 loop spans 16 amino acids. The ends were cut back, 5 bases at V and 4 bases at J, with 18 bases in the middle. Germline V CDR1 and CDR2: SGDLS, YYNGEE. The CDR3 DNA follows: TGTGCCAGCAGTCGAGGGGTTTCGGGGTTCACCGGGGAGCTGTTTTTT. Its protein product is CASSRGVSGFTGELFF.

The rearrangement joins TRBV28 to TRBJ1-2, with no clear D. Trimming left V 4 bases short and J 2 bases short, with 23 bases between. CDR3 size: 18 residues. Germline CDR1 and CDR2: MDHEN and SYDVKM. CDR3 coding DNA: TGTGCCAGCAGTTCCCCTCGTCCCTCAAGTTCCGAGAACTATGGCTACACCTTC. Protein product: CASSSPRPSSSENYGYTF.

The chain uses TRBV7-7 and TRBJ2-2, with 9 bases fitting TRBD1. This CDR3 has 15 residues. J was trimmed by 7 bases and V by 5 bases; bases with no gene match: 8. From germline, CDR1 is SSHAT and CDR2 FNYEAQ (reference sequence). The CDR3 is CASSRYRGPGGELFF. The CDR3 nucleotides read TGTGCCAGCAGCCGTTACAGGGGGCCGGGCGGGGAGCTGTTTTTT.

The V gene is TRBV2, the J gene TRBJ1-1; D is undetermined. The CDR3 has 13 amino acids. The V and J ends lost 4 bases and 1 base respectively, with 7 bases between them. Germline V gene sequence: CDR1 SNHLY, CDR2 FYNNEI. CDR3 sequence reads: CASSGLENTEAFF. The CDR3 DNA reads TGTGCCAGCAGTGGCTTAGAGAACACTGAAGCTTTCTTT.

The CDR3 coding sequence is TGTGCCAGCAGCCAGACGACAGGGCTCTGGGATGGCTACACCTTC. Protein product: CASSQTTGLWDGYTF. This sequence joins TRBV4-2 and TRBJ1-2; TRBD1 matches at 7 bases. The CDR3 contains 15 residues. The trim removed 3 bases at V and 6 bases at J, leaving 10 bases unmatched. CDR1 LGHNA and CDR2 YNFKEQ come from the germline V gene.

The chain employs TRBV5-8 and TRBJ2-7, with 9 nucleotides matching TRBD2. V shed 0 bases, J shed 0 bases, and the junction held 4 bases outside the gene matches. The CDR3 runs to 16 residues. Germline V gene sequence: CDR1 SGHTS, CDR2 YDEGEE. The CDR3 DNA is TGTGCCAGCAGCTTGGGACGGCGGGGGGGCTCCTACGAGCAGTACGTC. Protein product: CASSLGRRGGSYEQYV.

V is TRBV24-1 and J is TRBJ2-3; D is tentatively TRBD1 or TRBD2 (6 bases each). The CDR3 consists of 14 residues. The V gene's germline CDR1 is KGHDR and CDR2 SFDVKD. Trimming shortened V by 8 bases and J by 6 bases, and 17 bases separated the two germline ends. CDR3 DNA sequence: TGTGCCACCACTCGGGGGCTAGTTGGGGATACGCAGTATTTT. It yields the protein CATTRGLVGDTQYF.